Presented here are 26 T cell receptor beta chains from one specimen sequenced in a study of early T cells in non-severe SARS-CoV-2 infection. TCRdb reprocessed the 5' RACE reads via MiXCR and lists one record per CDR3 protein. Of about 23,000 distinct CDR3 sequences detected, less than 5.5% appear once; the ten largest clones hold about 10%. The sample consisted of whole blood. All receptors derive from an adult who was a healthcare worker with PCR-confirmed SARS-CoV-2 infection or an uninfected control (not recorded which).

This clonotype occurred many times. The V and J genes are TRBV18 and TRBJ2-7; 10 positions match TRBD1. CDR3 length: 14 amino acids. V was clipped by 6 bases and J by 2 bases; unmatched bases: 4. Per the germline V gene, CDR1 is KGHSH and CDR2 is LQKENI. This chain's CDR3 is CASSAGTGAYEQYF. In DNA, the CDR3 is TGTGCCAGCTCCGCCGGGACAGGGGCCTACGAGCAGTACTTC.

This clonotype was detected many times. The chain carries TRBV4-2 and TRBJ2-1, with 7 bases identical to TRBD2. CDR3 length: 15 amino acids. Unmatched junction bases numbered 6, after V lost 1 base and J lost 6 bases. Germline CDR1 reads LGHNA; CDR2 reads YNFKEQ. CDR3 sequence: CASSQGAGESNEQFF. DNA for the CDR3: TGTGCCAGCAGCCAAGGGGCGGGAGAGAGCAATGAGCAGTTCTTC.

A few counts support this clonotype. The V and J genes are TRBV23-1 and TRBJ2-7, with 8 bases matching TRBD1. TRBV23-1 is filed as an ORF, its function uncertain. Germline trimming cut 0 bases from V and 5 bases from J; bases unmatched to any gene: 3. The CDR3 is 14 residues long. The CDR3 protein is CASSQSNRGDEQYV. The DNA for the CDR3 is TGCGCCAGCAGTCAATCGAACAGGGGGGACGAGCAGTACGTC.

At least ten counts were recorded for this clonotype. The chain employs TRBV4-2 and TRBJ1-6, with D tentatively TRBD1 (5 bases). The CDR3 length is 15 residues. Germline V gives CDR1 LGHNA, CDR2 YNFKEQ. Trimming stripped 0 bases from V and 7 bases from J, with 10 bases between. CDR3 sequence (DNA): TGTGCCAGCAGCCAAGATCAGGGCGAGAATTCACCCCTCCACTTT. It translates to CASSQDQGENSPLHF.

In its sample, this clonotype was seen a few times. The chain combines TRBV28 with TRBJ1-2; 9 bases line up with TRBD1. Germline V CDR1 and CDR2: MDHEN, SYDVKM. This CDR3 comprises 15 residues. V lost 7 bases, J lost 4 bases, and 10 bases stayed unmatched. The CDR3 bases are TGTGCCAGCACTGGGGGACAGGGATTTGGCTATGGCTACACCTTC. Amino acid sequence: CASTGGQGFGYGYTF.

This clonotype was found many times. The J gene is TRBJ2-1, the V gene TRBV18; 7 bases map to TRBD1. CDR3 length equals 14 residues. V gave up 6 bases and J gave up 6 bases; unmatched junction bases: 8. The germline V gene has CDR1 KGHSH and CDR2 LQKENI. The CDR3: CASSDRQGINEQFF. The DNA for the CDR3 is TGTGCCAGCTCGGATCGACAGGGAATCAATGAGCAGTTCTTC.

V usage is TRBV4-3 and J usage is TRBJ2-1; 9 bases fit TRBD2. The CDR3 runs 16 residues. Losses at the gene ends were 1 base for V and 10 bases for J; bases not matched to a gene: 11. From germline, CDR1 is LGHNA and CDR2 YSLEER. In DNA, the CDR3 is TGCGCCAGCAGCCAAGTAGGGGGTGGTAGCGGGAGAGAGCAGTTCTTC. It encodes CASSQVGGGSGREQFF.

This clonotype was seen ten or more times. V is TRBV29-1 and J is TRBJ2-1, with a weak D call TRBD2 (6 bases). Trimming shortened V by 8 bases and J by 10 bases, and 15 bases separated the two germline ends. There are 11 residues in the CDR3. Looked up from germline, CDR1 is SQVTM and CDR2 is ANQGSEA. Here the CDR3 DNA reads TGCAGCTTAGGGACTCCACCCGAGCAGTTCTTC. Its protein product is CSLGTPPEQFF.

Regarding this clonotype: A much larger clone lies a single base off, so this may be a read error. The rearrangement joins TRBV5-1 to TRBJ2-1, with 8 bases lining up with TRBD2. The CDR3 is 16 amino acids. Germline V gene sequence: CDR1 SGHRS, CDR2 YFSETQ. The CDR3 DNA is TGCGCCAGCAGCTTGGGATCAGCGGGAGTTGGGAATGAGCAGCTCTTC. Its translation: CASSLGSAGVGNEQLF.

This clonotype was seen repeatedly, ten times or more. V and J are TRBV5-1 and TRBJ2-1, with D maybe TRBD2 (5 bases). This CDR3 comprises 15 residues. Germline V lookup: CDR1 SGHRS, CDR2 YFSETQ. Deletions cut 1 base from V and 5 bases from J, with 13 bases between. CDR3 amino acids: CASSLTPQADNEQFF. The CDR3 DNA is TGCGCCAGCAGCTTGACTCCCCAAGCGGACAATGAGCAGTTCTTC.

This clonotype was found many times. J is TRBJ2-5 and V is TRBV12-3 or TRBV12-4; D is uncertain. Trimming shortened V by 3 bases and J by 4 bases, and 15 bases separated the two germline ends. The CDR3 consists of 15 residues. The CDR3 loop is CASSFNGLLSETQYF. The CDR3 region has the DNA TGTGCCAGCAGTTTTAACGGTTTACTTTCAGAGACCCAGTACTTC.

V and J are TRBV4-2 and TRBJ2-5; 7 bases match TRBD1. Germline values: CDR1 LGHNA, CDR2 YNFKEQ. The CDR3 extends over 14 amino acids. V shed 2 bases and J 1 base; nucleotides not matched to a gene: 1. The CDR3 protein is CASSQRQGQETQYF. The CDR3 bases are TGTGCCAGCAGCCAAAGACAGGGCCAAGAGACCCAGTACTTC.

This clonotype was seen repeatedly, ten times or more. The chain carries TRBV28 and TRBJ1-1; maybe TRBD1 (6 bases). V was pared by 5 bases and J by 3 bases, with 16 bases between. Germline V gene lookup returns CDR1 MDHEN and CDR2 SYDVKM. This CDR3 comprises 15 residues. The CDR3 sequence: CASSPQQGWYTEAFF. CDR3 nucleotide sequence: TGTGCCAGCAGTCCGCAACAGGGATGGTACACTGAAGCTTTCTTT.

V gene TRBV11-3 combines with J gene TRBJ2-3; no firm D call. The ends were cut back, 0 bases at V and 0 bases at J, with 7 bases in the middle. This CDR3 spans 15 amino acids. Germline V gene data show CDR1 as SGHNT and CDR2 as YENEEA. DNA of the CDR3: TGTGCCAGCAGCTTAGAGTCGCGGAGCACAGATACGCAGTATTTT. This sequence encodes CASSLESRSTDTQYF.

There are a few counts of this clonotype. V is TRBV4-1 and J is TRBJ1-2, with 7 bases matching TRBD1. With V trimmed by 6 bases and J by 1 base, 8 bases remained unmatched. The CDR3 is 15 residues long. Germline loops: CDR1 MGHRA, CDR2 YSYEKL. As DNA, the CDR3 is TGCGCCAGCAGTTCGGTGGGACAGCTTAACTATGGCTACACCTTC. Translation gives CASSSVGQLNYGYTF.

The chain recombines TRBV9 with TRBJ2-5, with D maybe TRBD2 (7 bases). The CDR3 covers 15 residues. With 0 bases removed from V and 5 bases from J, the gap between germline ends came to 14 bases. Germline assignment: CDR1 SGDLS and CDR2 YYNGEE. This CDR3 reads CASSVAPGGLETQYF. The DNA of the CDR3 is TGTGCCAGCAGCGTAGCCCCCGGGGGGCTCGAGACCCAGTACTTC.

This clonotype was seen repeatedly, ten times or more. The chain employs TRBV6-5 and TRBJ1-1; 7 nucleotides match TRBD1. The CDR3 loop spans 14 amino acids. CDR1 is MNHEY, CDR2 SVGAGI, per germline. J gave up 5 bases and V 2 bases, and 5 bases lay outside the gene matches. The CDR3 nucleotides are TGTGCCAGCAGTTACGACAGGGTAAGAACTGAAGCTTTCTTT. Translated: CASSYDRVRTEAFF.

This clonotype has a count of ten or more. The chain is built from TRBV10-3 and TRBJ1-1; 8 bases line up with TRBD1. This CDR3 has 14 residues. Per germline, CDR1 ENHRY and CDR2 SYGVKD. The V gene end was trimmed by 6 bases and the J gene end by 5 bases; junction bases not matched to a gene: 8. The CDR3 loop is CAISRQGADTEAFF. The CDR3 nucleotides are TGTGCCATCAGCCGCCAGGGGGCAGATACTGAAGCTTTCTTT.

V is TRBV29-1 and J is TRBJ1-1; 7 nucleotides align to TRBD1. The V segment lost 7 bases and the J segment 0 bases; nucleotides outside the gene matches: 8. Germline V gene sequence: CDR1 SQVTM, CDR2 ANQGSEA. This CDR3 spans 14 amino acids. CDR3 amino acids: CSAGGGGMNTEAFF. DNA of the CDR3: TGCAGCGCAGGAGGAGGGGGCATGAACACTGAAGCTTTCTTT.

This clonotype was detected many times. The chain employs TRBV4-2 and TRBJ2-3, with no clear D. Deletions cut 0 bases from V and 5 bases from J, with 12 bases between. The CDR3 sequence is 15 residues long. Germline V CDR1 and CDR2: LGHNA, YNFKEQ. The CDR3: CASSQDVGGGDTQYF. The CDR3 DNA is TGTGCCAGCAGCCAAGACGTGGGCGGTGGAGATACGCAGTATTTT.

In its sample, this clonotype was seen many times. The V call is TRBV5-5, the J call TRBJ2-7, with 9 nucleotides matching TRBD2. This CDR3 has 16 residues. After removal of 0 bases from V and 3 bases from J, the junction contained 7 bases not matched to a gene. Per the germline V gene, CDR1 is SGHKS and CDR2 is YYEKEE (reference sequence). The CDR3 DNA sequence: TGTGCCAGCAGCTTGGCGGCTAGCGGGGCAGGCTACGAGCAGTACTTC. Protein product: CASSLAASGAGYEQYF.

Ten or more counts support this clonotype. V is TRBV6-2 or TRBV6-3 and J is TRBJ2-1; 9 nucleotides match TRBD2. Unmatched junction bases numbered 10, after V lost 0 bases and J lost 4 bases. This CDR3 comprises 18 residues. CDR1 is MNHEY and CDR2 is SVGEGT in the germline V gene. The CDR3 DNA sequence: TGTGCCAGCAGTTACTCGATACTAGCGGGTACCGGATACAATGAGCAGTTCTTC. Translation: CASSYSILAGTGYNEQFF.

This clonotype was found many times. The final CDR3 position lacks the conserved phenylalanine or tryptophan, pointing to a likely read error. The DNA is left out, because the CDR3 cannot be placed on it with certainty; the CDR3 is given as TCRdb lists it. V usage is TRBV21-1 and J usage is TRBJ2-5; the table names TRBD1, a call not compared with the DNA. TRBV21-1 is assigned pseudogene status. The CDR3 is 13 amino acids long, termini counted. The CDR3 loop reads CASSINQLGQGCL.

This clonotype was detected many times. The chain joins TRBV15 to TRBJ1-3; D is possibly TRBD1 (5 bases). V was pared by 0 bases and J by 0 bases, with 9 bases between. Germline CDR1 and CDR2: LNHNV and YYDKDF (reference sequence). The CDR3 has 16 residues. The CDR3 protein is CATSRDGTNSGNTIYF. As DNA, the CDR3 is TGTGCCACCAGCAGAGATGGGACCAACTCTGGAAACACCATATATTTT. Full variable domain (rest looked up from reference TRBV15 and TRBJ1-3): DAMVIQNPRYQVTQFGKPVTLSCSQTLNHNVMYWYQQKSSQAPKLLFHYYDKDFNNEADTPDNFQSRRPNTSFCFLDIRSPGLGDTAMYLCATSRDGTNSGNTIYFGEGSWLTVV.

By share, this clonotype counts as medium-sized. The CDR3 is CASSLGLAGVGQFF. CDR3 sequence (DNA): TGTGCCAGCAGCCTGGGACTAGCGGGAGTAGGCCAGTTCTTC. The chain is built from TRBV7-8 and TRBJ2-1; 14 bases are shared with TRBD2. The CDR3 has 14 amino acids. The germline V gene encodes CDR1 SGHVS and CDR2 FQNEAQ. V lost 5 bases to trimming and J lost 13 bases; unmatched junction nucleotides: 7.

By proportion, this clonotype is medium-sized (0.01 to 0.1%). For the CDR3, the DNA is TGCAGCGTTGGACAGGCTAACCAAGAGACCCAGTACTTC. Its protein product is CSVGQANQETQYF. The chain employs TRBV29-1 and TRBJ2-5; maybe TRBD1 (6 bases). V lost 4 bases to trimming and J lost 0 bases, with 9 bases between them. Germline loops: CDR1 SQVTM, CDR2 ANQGSEA. The CDR3 covers 13 residues.